Listed here are 20 T cell receptor beta chains from one sample, sequenced in a study of regulatory T cells in long-lasting Graves disease. Time point meaning: newly diagnosed GD, antithyroid drugs for less than 3 months. Following extraction of RNA from PBMCs, that RNA was used to make the TCR library. Building the TCR beta libraries relied on iRepertoire HTBI primers, and CDR3 regions underwent Arm-PCR. TCRdb fed the multiplex PCR reads into MiXCR, producing one record per CDR3 protein. Here the sample spans about 430,000 distinct CDR3 sequences, over 14% being singletons. These data were also filed under a second study, of T cells in Graves' hyperthyroidism and ophthalmopathy.

Here the sequenced sample was peripheral blood mononuclear cells (PBMCs), taken at new diagnosis, from a patient treated with antithyroid drugs. Source of these receptors: a woman in her thirties or forties with Graves disease.

As for this clonotype: A much larger clone sits a single nucleotide away, making a read error possible. The V gene is TRBV12-3 or TRBV12-4, the J gene TRBJ1-4; 7 nucleotides line up with TRBD1. The trim removed 6 bases at V and 16 bases at J, leaving 14 bases unmatched. The CDR3 length is 13 residues. CDR3 DNA: TGTGCCAGCAGGGCACAGGGGAGAGGTGAACCGTTTTTT. This sequence encodes CASRAQGRGEPFF.

This clonotype was detected ten times or more. The rearrangement joins TRBV12-3 or TRBV12-4 to TRBJ2-7; no clear D. The CDR3 extends over 14 amino acids. Trimming took off 3 bases at V and 6 bases at J, with 15 bases between the two ends. The CDR3 loop is CASSFSLHSAEQYF. The DNA of the CDR3 is TGTGCCAGCAGTTTTTCCCTCCATAGTGCCGAGCAGTACTTC.

A few counts support this clonotype. The rearrangement links TRBV12-5 to TRBJ2-1; D may be TRBD1 (5 bases). V was trimmed by 2 bases and J by 5 bases, leaving 10 bases between them. This CDR3 spans 14 amino acids. In germline, CDR1 is LGHNT, CDR2 FRNRAP. In DNA form, the CDR3 reads TGTGCTAGTGGTTTGCAGGGTCTGAACAATGAGCAGTTCTTC. Its translation is CASGLQGLNNEQFF.

This clonotype has more than one count but fewer than ten. The gene calls are TRBV12-5 and TRBJ2-2; TRBD2 agrees at 9 bases. Trimming took 5 bases from V and 0 from J; bases not matched to a gene: 10. This CDR3 contains 18 residues. Looked up from germline, CDR1 is LGHNT and CDR2 is FRNRAP. CDR3 loop: CASGGGAGGLSNTGELFF. DNA for the CDR3: TGTGCTAGTGGTGGCGGTGCGGGAGGGCTTTCGAACACCGGGGAGCTGTTTTTT.

The chain links TRBV3-1 to TRBJ2-1; no firm D call. The germline V and J ends were trimmed by 2 bases and 13 bases, with 9 bases remaining between them. Germline V gene lookup returns CDR1 LGHDT and CDR2 YNNKEL (reference sequence). This CDR3 is 11 amino acids long. The CDR3 here is CASSQSPIQFF. CDR3 bases: TGTGCCAGCAGCCAATCCCCGATACAGTTCTTC.

This rearrangement joins TRBV30 to TRBJ2-1; TRBD2 aligns across 8 bases. The CDR3 length is 12 residues. V lost 2 bases to trimming and J lost 9 bases; unmatched junction nucleotides: 3. Germline V gene sequence: CDR1 GTSNPN, CDR2 SVGIG (reference sequence). The CDR3 is CAWSTSGIEQFF. DNA for the CDR3: TGTGCCTGGAGTACTAGCGGAATTGAGCAGTTCTTC.

This chain links TRBV9 with TRBJ2-3, with 11 bases identical to TRBD2. Germline CDR1 SGDLS, CDR2 YYNGEE. This CDR3 is 15 amino acids long. Trimming at V came to 3 bases and at J to 3 bases, leaving 3 bases not matched to a gene. The CDR3 sequence is CASSATSGTTDTQYF. CDR3 DNA: TGTGCCAGCAGCGCGACTAGCGGGACTACAGATACGCAGTATTTT. The full variable domain, its missing parts supplied by reference TRBV9 and TRBJ2-3, is DSGVTQTPKHLITATGQRVTLRCSPRSGDLSVYWYQQSLDQGLQFLIQYYNGEERAKGNILERFSAQQFPDLHSELNLSSLELGDSALYFCASSATSGTTDTQYFGPGTRLTVL.

This clonotype was counted ten times or more. The chain links TRBV29-1 to TRBJ1-2, with 10 bases lining up with TRBD1. Trimming cost V 3 bases and J 4 bases; bases outside gene matches: 8. Germline V gene sequence: CDR1 SQVTM, CDR2 ANQGSEA. This CDR3 has 15 amino acids. CDR3: CSVDLRDRGGYGYTF. The CDR3 DNA reads as TGCAGCGTTGACCTCCGGGACAGGGGAGGCTATGGCTACACCTTC.

This clonotype was detected many times. The junction differs from germline at one of its ends, possibly a read error. The rearrangement links TRBV12-3 or TRBV12-4 to TRBJ2-2; no reliable D call. The CDR3 sequence is 15 residues long. This CDR3 reads CANSLSPTNTGELFF. For the CDR3, the DNA is TGTGCCAACAGTCTTAGCCCCACGAACACCGGGGAGCTGTTTTTT.

This clonotype occurred a few times. The rearrangement joins TRBV20-1 to TRBJ1-2; D perhaps matches TRBD1 (5 bases). CDR3 length: 11 residues. Germline V gene sequence: CDR1 DFQATT, CDR2 SNEGSKA (reference sequence). V was cut by 4 bases and J by 3 bases, with 6 bases left in between. The CDR3 nucleotides are TGCAGTGCTAAAGGGGACTATGGCTACACCTTC. The encoded protein is CSAKGDYGYTF.

The chain is built from TRBV6-1 and TRBJ2-5; no clear D. There are 13 residues in the CDR3. CDR1 MNHNS and CDR2 SASEGT come from the germline V gene. Trimming shortened V by 2 bases and J by 5 bases, and 9 bases separated the two germline ends. CDR3 sequence reads: CASSEIGAETQYF. CDR3 nucleotide sequence: TGTGCCAGCAGTGAAATCGGAGCGGAGACCCAGTACTTC.

The table lists this clonotype with many counts. The chain uses TRBV24-1 and TRBJ2-5; the D gene is possibly TRBD2 (5 bases). Germline V CDR1 and CDR2: KGHDR, SFDVKD. This CDR3 contains 18 residues. The germline V and J ends were trimmed by 3 bases and 0 bases, with 19 bases remaining between them. The CDR3 DNA follows: TGTGCCACCAGTGATCCGGGGTCAGGCGACCGACACCAAGAGACCCAGTACTTC. Translated: CATSDPGSGDRHQETQYF.

This chain connects TRBV5-6 to TRBJ2-2, with D unclear. The V gene's germline CDR1 is SGHDT and CDR2 YYEEEE. V gave up 6 bases and J gave up 3 bases, with 6 bases separating them. The CDR3 consists of 12 residues. CDR3 in amino acids: CASTHYTGELFF. The CDR3 DNA is TGTGCCAGCACCCATTACACCGGGGAGCTGTTTTTT.

The table lists this clonotype with many counts. This chain joins TRBV11-2 and TRBJ2-1, with a possible D match to TRBD1 (5 bases). V shed 0 bases and J shed 10 bases, with 16 bases lying between them. Per germline, CDR1 SGHAT and CDR2 FQNNGV. CDR3 size: 15 residues. CDR3 nucleotides: TGTGCCAGCAGCTTAGAAGCTATGGGGCCCCAGGAGCAGTTCTTC. Translation gives CASSLEAMGPQEQFF.

At least ten counts were recorded for this clonotype. The chain joins TRBV30 to TRBJ2-1; D ambiguous. CDR3 length: 14 amino acids. The germline V gene encodes CDR1 GTSNPN and CDR2 SVGIG (reference sequence). Between the trimmed V and J ends, which lost 3 bases and 6 bases, there was a span of 15 bases. The CDR3 DNA reads TGTGCCTGGAGGAGGTCCCGGTCGGGCAATGAGCAGTTCTTC. The encoded protein is CAWRRSRSGNEQFF.

The CDR3 sequence is CASSLGSGHTGELFF. The CDR3 region has the DNA TGTGCCAGCAGCTTAGGTAGCGGGCACACCGGGGAGCTGTTTTTT. The chain recombines TRBV7-6 with TRBJ2-2; 7 bases match TRBD2. CDR1 and CDR2 from the germline V gene are SGHVS and FNYEAQ. The CDR3 contains 15 residues. The V gene end was trimmed by 1 base and the J gene end by 3 bases; junction bases not matched to a gene: 2.

Of note for this clonotype: A read error is likely here: a far larger clone is one base away. The rearrangement uses TRBV2 and TRBJ1-3, with D possibly being TRBD1 (5 bases). The V end was cut by 5 bases, the J end by 2 bases, with 16 bases between. CDR3 size: 16 residues. Germline CDR1 and CDR2: SNHLY and FYNNEI. CDR3 in DNA: TGTGCCAGCAGTCCTCAGGGAGGAGTGGCTGGAAACACCATATATTTT. Translating gives CASSPQGGVAGNTIYF. Complete variable domain (other parts from reference TRBV2 and TRBJ1-3): EPEVTQTPSHQVTQMGQEVILRCVPISNHLYFYWYRQILGQKVEFLVSFYNNEISEKSEIFDDQFSVERPDGSNFTLKIRSTKLEDSAMYFCASSPQGGVAGNTIYFGEGSWLTVV.

At least ten counts were recorded for this clonotype. This chain connects TRBV12-3 or TRBV12-4 to TRBJ2-2; D not resolved. V was pared by 5 bases and J by 0 bases, with 13 bases between. The CDR3 totals 16 residues. CDR3 loop: CASSPRAAANTGELFF. The CDR3 region has the DNA TGTGCCAGCAGTCCCCGGGCGGCGGCGAACACCGGGGAGCTGTTTTTT.

This clonotype has a count of ten or more. The chain employs TRBV13 and TRBJ2-7; D might be TRBD1 (5 bases). Germline V CDR1 and CDR2: PRHDT, FYEKMQ (reference sequence). V shed 4 bases and J shed 5 bases, with 15 bases lying between them. The CDR3 has 14 residues. In DNA, the CDR3 is TGTGCCAGCAGCTCCCAGGGAACCTCGAACGAGCAGTACTTC. It encodes CASSSQGTSNEQYF.

This clonotype was recorded a few times. The chain links TRBV19 to TRBJ1-4; TRBD1 is a possible D gene (6 bases). The CDR3 loop spans 14 amino acids. With 6 bases removed from V and 10 bases from J, the gap between germline ends came to 18 bases. Germline assignment: CDR1 LNHDA and CDR2 SQIVND (reference sequence). The DNA of the CDR3 is TGTGCCAGTAGCCCTCAGGGGCCCCAGGGAAAACTGTTTTTT. Its protein product is CASSPQGPQGKLFF.